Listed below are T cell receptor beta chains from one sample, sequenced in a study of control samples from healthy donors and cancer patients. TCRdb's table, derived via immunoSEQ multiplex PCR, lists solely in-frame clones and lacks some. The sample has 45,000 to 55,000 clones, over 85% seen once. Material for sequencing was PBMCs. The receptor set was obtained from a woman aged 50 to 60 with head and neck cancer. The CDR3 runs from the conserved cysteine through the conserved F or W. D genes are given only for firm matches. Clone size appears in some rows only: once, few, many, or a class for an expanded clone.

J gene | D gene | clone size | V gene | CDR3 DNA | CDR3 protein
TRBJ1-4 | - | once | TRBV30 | TGTGCCTGGAGTGTAGGGCAGCTCCAGAAACTGTTTTTT | CAWSVGQLQKLFF
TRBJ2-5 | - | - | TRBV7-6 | TGTGCCAGCAGCTTTTCAGAGCTCCAAGAGACCCAGTACTTC | CASSFSELQETQYF
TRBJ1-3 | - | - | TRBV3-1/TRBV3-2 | TGTGCCAGCAGCCAAGAGGGGACGGCCTCTGGAAACACCATATATTTT | CASSQEGTASGNTIYF
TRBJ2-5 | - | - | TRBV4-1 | TGCGCCAGCAGCCAAGGTCGTCTCAGCCAAGAGACCCAGTACTTC | CASSQGRLSQETQYF
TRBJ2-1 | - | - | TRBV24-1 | TGTGCCACCAGTGATGGCCCGGGACCTTTACTCTCCTACAATGAGCAGTTCTTC | CATSDGPGPLLSYNEQFF
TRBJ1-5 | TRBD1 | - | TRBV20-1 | TGCAGTGCTAGTATCACAGGGGGGAATCAGCCCCAGCATTTT | CSASITGGNQPQHF
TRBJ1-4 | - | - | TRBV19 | TGTGCCAGTACCTTCAGGGCCACTAATGAAAAACTGTTTTTT | CASTFRATNEKLFF
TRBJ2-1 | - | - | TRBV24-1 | TGTGCCACCAGTGATTTAGAGGGCAAGAATGAGCAGTTCTTC | CATSDLEGKNEQFF
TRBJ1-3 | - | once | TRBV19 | TGTGCCAGTAGTATCGATGAGGGCTCTGGAAACACCATATATTTT | CASSIDEGSGNTIYF
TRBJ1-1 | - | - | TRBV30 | TGTGCCTGGCGGGGGAGGGGGGGACTGAACACTGAAGCTTTCTTT | CAWRGRGGLNTEAFF
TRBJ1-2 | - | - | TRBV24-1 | TGTGCCACCAGGGGCCCGGATGGCTACACCTTC | CATRGPDGYTF
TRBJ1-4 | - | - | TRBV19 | TGTGCCACTGGGAGGGACGGACGAAATGAAAAACTGTTTTTT | CATGRDGRNEKLFF
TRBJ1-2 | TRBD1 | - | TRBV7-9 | TGTGCCAGCAGCCCGTCCTCGACAGGGCCCCTCTATGGCTACACCTTC | CASSPSSTGPLYGYTF
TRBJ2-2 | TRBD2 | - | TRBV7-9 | TGTGCCAGCAGCCGGGGGGCCGGGGAGCTGTTTTTT | CASSRGAGELFF
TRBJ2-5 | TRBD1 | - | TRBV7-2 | TGTGCCAGCAGCTTACAGGGGGAGGAGACCCAGTACTTC | CASSLQGEETQYF
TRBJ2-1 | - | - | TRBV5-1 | TGCGCCAGCGGCCGGGACGGATCCTACAATGAGCAGTTCTTC | CASGRDGSYNEQFF
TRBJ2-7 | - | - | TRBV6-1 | TGTGCCAGCAGTGAACCCCTGGGGACCGAGCAGTACTTC | CASSEPLGTEQYF
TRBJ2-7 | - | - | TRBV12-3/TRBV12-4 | TGTGCCAGCAGTACCTACGAGCAGTACTTC | CASSTYEQYF
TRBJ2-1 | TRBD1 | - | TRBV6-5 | TGTGCCAGCAGTTTCCCGGGACAGGGCAATGAGCAGTTCTTC | CASSFPGQGNEQFF
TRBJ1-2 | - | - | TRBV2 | TGTGCCATCGAAGGAGGGGGGATTGCTAACTATGGCTACACCTTC | CAIEGGGIANYGYTF
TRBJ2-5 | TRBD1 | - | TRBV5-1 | TGCGCCAGCAGCTCCTGGACAGGGGGCGAACACCAAGAGACCCAGTACTTC | CASSSWTGGEHQETQYF
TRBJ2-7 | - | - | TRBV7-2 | TGTGCCAGCAGCTTAAGGAGGGACGGCTACGAGCAGTACTTC | CASSLRRDGYEQYF
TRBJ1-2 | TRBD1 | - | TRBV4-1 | TGCGCCAGCCGATTCCGGGACAGCGCACCTTCTTATGGCTACACCTTC | CASRFRDSAPSYGYTF
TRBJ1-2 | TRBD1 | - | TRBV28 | TGTGCCGTAAGGGGGCCGACAGGGCAGACTAACTATGGCTACACCTTC | CAVRGPTGQTNYGYTF
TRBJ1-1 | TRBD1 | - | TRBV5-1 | TGCGCCAGCAGCTATCGGACAGGGAGGAACACTGAAGCTTTCTTT | CASSYRTGRNTEAFF
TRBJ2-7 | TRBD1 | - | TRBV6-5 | TGTGCCAGCCTAAACACCGGGACAGGGTCCCACGAGCAGTACTTC | CASLNTGTGSHEQYF
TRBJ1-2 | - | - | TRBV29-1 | TGCAGCGCACACGGGCCGGCCCCCGGCTACACCTTC | CSAHGPAPGYTF
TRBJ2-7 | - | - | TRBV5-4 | TGTGCCAGCAGCTTGTGGGGGGTTTCCTCCTACGAGCAGTACTTC | CASSLWGVSSYEQYF
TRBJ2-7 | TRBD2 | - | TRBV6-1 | TGTGCCAGCAGTGAAGCAGGGGGACTAGCGGGAGGGAGGACCTACGAGCAGTACTTC | CASSEAGGLAGGRTYEQYF
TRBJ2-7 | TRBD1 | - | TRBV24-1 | TGTGCCACCAGTGGAGGCAGGGGGCTCGAGCAGTACTTC | CATSGGRGLEQYF
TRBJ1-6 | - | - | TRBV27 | TGTGCCAGCAGTTTATCGACCAATTCACCCCTCCACTTT | CASSLSTNSPLHF
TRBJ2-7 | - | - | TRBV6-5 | TGTGCCAGCAGTTACGGTGCAGGGATTTACGAGCAGTACTTC | CASSYGAGIYEQYF
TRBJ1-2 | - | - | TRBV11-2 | TGTGCCAGCAGCCGGATAACAGGGCCTCCCAACTATGGCTACACCTTC | CASSRITGPPNYGYTF
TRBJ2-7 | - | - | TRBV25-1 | TGTGCCAGCAGTGAATATTGGGCAGGGCCAAGCTCCTACGAGCAGTACTTC | CASSEYWAGPSSYEQYF
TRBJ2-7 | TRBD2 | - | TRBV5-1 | TGCGCCAGCAGCTCTACTAGCGGGGGAAAACCCTACGAGCAGTACTTC | CASSSTSGGKPYEQYF
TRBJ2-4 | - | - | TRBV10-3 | TGTGCCATCAGGGACACCGAAAAAAACATTCAGTACTTC | CAIRDTEKNIQYF
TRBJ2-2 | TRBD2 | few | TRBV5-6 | TGTGCCAGCAGCTTGTACGGGACTAGCAATTCCGGGGAGCTGTTTTTT | CASSLYGTSNSGELFF
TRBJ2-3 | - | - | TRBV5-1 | TGCGCCAGCAGCCATAACGGGGCCCCCAGCACAGATACGCAGTATTTT | CASSHNGAPSTDTQYF
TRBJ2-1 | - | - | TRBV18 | TGTGCCAGCTCACCACTAGGAGACAATGAGCAGTTCTTC | CASSPLGDNEQFF
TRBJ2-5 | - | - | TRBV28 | TGTGCCAGCAACGCAGGGTCCCAAGAGACCCAGTACTTC | CASNAGSQETQYF
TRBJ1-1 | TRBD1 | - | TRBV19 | TGTGCCAGTAGTATAGATGGGACAGCGAACACTGAAGCTTTCTTT | CASSIDGTANTEAFF
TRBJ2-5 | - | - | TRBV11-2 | TGTGCCAGCAGCACTTTGGGACGGGCCATCCAAGAGACCCAGTACTTC | CASSTLGRAIQETQYF
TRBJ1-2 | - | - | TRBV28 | TGTGCCAGCAGTCCCCTCCTTGGGGGCTACACCTTC | CASSPLLGGYTF
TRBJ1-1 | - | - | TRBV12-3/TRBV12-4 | TGTGCCAGCAGTTTAAGGCTTACAGCTGAAGCTTTCTTT | CASSLRLTAEAFF
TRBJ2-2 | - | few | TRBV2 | TGTGCCAGCAGAGTTGGGAACTCCGGGGAGCTGTTTTTT | CASRVGNSGELFF
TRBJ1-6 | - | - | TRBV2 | TGTGCCAGCACCCGGGGGGTCGGATCACCCCTCCACTTT | CASTRGVGSPLHF
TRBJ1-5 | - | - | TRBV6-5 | TGTGCCAGCAGTCGAGGAGGGGATAGCAATCAGCCCCAGCATTTT | CASSRGGDSNQPQHF
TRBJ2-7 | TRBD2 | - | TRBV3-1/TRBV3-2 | TGTGCCAGCAGTCGGGGACTAGCGAGTAACGAGCAGTACTTC | CASSRGLASNEQYF
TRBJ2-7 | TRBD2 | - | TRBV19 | TGTGCCAGTAGTATGTCGGCATTCGGTAGCGGGATCTACGAGCAGTACTTC | CASSMSAFGSGIYEQYF
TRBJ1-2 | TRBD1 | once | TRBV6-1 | TGTGCCAGCAGTGAACGGACAGGGGCTAACTATGGCTACACCTTC | CASSERTGANYGYTF
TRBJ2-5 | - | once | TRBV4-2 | TGTGCCAGCAGCCAAGATCGGAGGGGGGAAGAGACCCAGTACTTC | CASSQDRRGEETQYF
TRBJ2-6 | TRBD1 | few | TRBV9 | TGTGCCAGCTCCGATAAGGACAGGCTAAGCTCTGGGGCCAACGTCCTGACTTTC | CASSDKDRLSSGANVLTF
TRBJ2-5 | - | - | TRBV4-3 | TGCGCCAGCAGCCAAGGGTCAGGGGGAGGCGAGACCCAGTACTTC | CASSQGSGGGETQYF
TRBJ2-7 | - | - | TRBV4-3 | TGCGCCAGCAGCCAGGAAATAGCCTCCTCCTACGAGCAGTACTTC | CASSQEIASSYEQYF
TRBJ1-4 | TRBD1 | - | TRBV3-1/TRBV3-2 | TGTGCCAGCAGCCTGACGACAGGGGAAGCTAATGAAAAACTGTTTTTT | CASSLTTGEANEKLFF
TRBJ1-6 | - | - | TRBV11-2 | TGTGCCAGCAGCGTCCCGGAGGTGACCCAATCACCCCTCCACTTT | CASSVPEVTQSPLHF
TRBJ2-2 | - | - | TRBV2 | TGTGCCAGCAGTGCCCCCACCGACGGCGCCGGGGAGCTGTTTTTT | CASSAPTDGAGELFF